The sequence of this T cell receptor (beta chain) was determined in a study of cytomegalovirus exposure and HLA in healthy donors. Study observations and caveats: Based on reports, TCR beta sequences accurately predicted HLA-A and HLA-B alleles for most subjects.

The PCR contained 60 Vbeta and 13 Jbeta primers. Per the original methods: In a later analysis, about 12 million of 65 million to 80 million unique beta chains occurred in at least two donors. Assay used: immunoSEQ multiplex PCR; TCRdb lists only in-frame clones, some missing. That table supplies the V and J calls and clone size; D and trimming were determined from the DNA. The sample carries around 140,000 clones, over 65% recorded once. Worth noting for this clone: The antigen remains unidentified.

Trimming removed 1 base from V and 6 bases from J; junction bases left unmatched: 7. Germline values: CDR1 SGHNT, CDR2 YYREEE (reference sequence). The CDR3 runs 15 residues. The sample taken for sequencing was PBMCs. The origin of this receptor is a female donor in good health and CMV-seropositive. J is TRBJ2-1 and V is TRBV5-4; 7 bases line up with TRBD2. Here the CDR3 reads CASSLLGTSANEQFF. DNA for the CDR3: TGTGCCAGCAGCTTGCTGGGTACTAGCGCCAATGAGCAGTTCTTC.